Detailed here is one T cell receptor beta chain. As yet, its antigen is unknown. The sample is drawn from a study of vaccination and CD4 T cells after COVID-19. General study findings and limits: 304 of 307 vaccine-specific clones from convalescent patients were spike mono-reactive.

The treatment here: approximately 10-day PBMC culture with coronavirus spike peptide pools or control peptides (ViraFEST assay). These CD4+ T cells came from an unexposed donor, sampled before the COVID-19 pandemic (2011-2018). The CDR3 sequence is 16 residues long. The trim removed 3 bases at V and 7 bases at J, leaving 12 bases unmatched. Germline V gives CDR1 SGHTS, CDR2 YDEGEE. An Oncomine TCR Beta short-read assay was used to sequence the DNA from cultured CD4+ T cells. In this case, cultured CD4+ T cells provided the extracted genomic DNA. TCRdb reanalysed the PCR reads using MiXCR and keeps one entry per CDR3 protein. The sample consists of thousands of distinct CDR3 sequences, 55% of them appearing once.

The chain joins TRBV5-8 to TRBJ2-1, with 8 bases matching TRBD2. The receptor was derived from a human donor in good health. The sequenced sample was CD4+ T cells from blood, cultured in vitro. The CDR3 DNA reads TGTGCCAGCAGCTCCCCGGGGGCGGGGGGAAATAATGAGCAGTTCTTC. It is translated as CASSSPGAGGNNEQFF.